Sequencing of this T cell receptor beta chain was carried out in a study of shared clonotypes between healthy human individuals. CDR3 length equals 18 residues. Trimming at V came to 6 bases and at J to 5 bases, leaving 14 bases not matched to a gene. The germline CDR1 and CDR2 sequences are SGHVS and FQNEAQ. Profiled with immunoSEQ multiplex PCR; TCRdb holds only in-frame clones, not every one. This sample has more than 1,200,000 clones; approximately 98.5% occur once, and the top ten carry around 0.38%. This clone has a single count. Sequencing input: naive CD4+ T cells sorted from blood. Stated subset: CD45RA+ positively selected. The TCR sequence derives from a man aged 25 to 45 in good health. This rearrangement joins TRBV7-8 to TRBJ2-5; 14 positions match TRBD2. Here the CDR3 reads CASRGQRLAGGPGETQYF. CDR3 coding DNA: TGTGCCAGCAGGGGCCAGAGACTAGCGGGAGGGCCGGGGGAGACCCAGTACTTC.